The T cell receptor (beta chain) described here comes from a study of blood T cell repertoires in COVID-19. The CDR3 runs 13 residues. V was clipped by 4 bases and J by 10 bases; unmatched bases: 5. CDR1 and CDR2 from the germline V gene are LGHDT and YNNKEL (reference sequence). As processed by the authors: From reference gene primer amplification, estimates of nucleated cell counts were derived. Some clones are missing from TCRdb's copy, which holds only in-frame ones; the method was immunoSEQ multiplex PCR. V, J and clone size are taken as reported in that table, and D and trimming were inferred from the DNA itself. The data contain approximately 160,000 clones, around four fifths of them singletons. In this sample, this clone turned up once.

The source material was peripheral blood. This TCR derives from a woman older than 75 with acute or convalescent COVID-19. The chain links TRBV3-1 (or the pseudogene TRBV3-2) to TRBJ1-4, with 8 bases aligning to TRBD1. The DNA for the CDR3 is TGTGCCAGCAGCCCGACAGGGGTAGTAAAACTGTTTTTT. Translating it yields CASSPTGVVKLFF.